The clone carrying this T cell receptor beta chain appeared a single time. This table comes from immunoSEQ multiplex PCR, and its TCRdb copy is limited to in-frame clones, with some not included. The repertoire holds 140,000 to 150,000 clones, with more than 75% as singletons. These data come from a study of T cell responses to AZD1222 COVID-19 vaccine. Germline assignment: CDR1 SGHDT and CDR2 YYEEEE. V gave up 4 bases and J gave up 7 bases, with 18 bases separating them. This CDR3 has 15 residues. This receptor was obtained from an adult in good health. The sample in question was peripheral blood, obtained on day 0 of MenACWY control vaccination. The rearrangement joins TRBV5-6 to TRBJ1-5; a weak D match, TRBD1 (6 bases). CDR3 in DNA: TGTGCCAGCAGCAGGAGACAGGCTTTATACCAGCCCCAGCATTTT. Its protein product is CASSRRQALYQPQHF.